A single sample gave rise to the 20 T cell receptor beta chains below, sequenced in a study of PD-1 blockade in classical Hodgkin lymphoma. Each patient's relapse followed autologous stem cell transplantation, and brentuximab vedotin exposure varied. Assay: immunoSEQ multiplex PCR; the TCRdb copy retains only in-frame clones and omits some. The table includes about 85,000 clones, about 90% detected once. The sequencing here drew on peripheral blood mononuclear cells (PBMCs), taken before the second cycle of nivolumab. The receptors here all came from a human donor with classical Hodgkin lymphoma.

CDR3 DNA: TGCGCCAGCACCCCTCTCAGGGGGAGTCCACAAGAGACCCAGTACTTC. Protein sequence: CASTPLRGSPQETQYF. The chain joins TRBV5-1 to TRBJ2-5, with 7 bases lining up with TRBD1. This CDR3 is built from 16 residues. Losses at the gene ends were 6 bases for V and 2 bases for J; bases not matched to a gene: 13. Germline CDR1 SGHRS, CDR2 YFSETQ.

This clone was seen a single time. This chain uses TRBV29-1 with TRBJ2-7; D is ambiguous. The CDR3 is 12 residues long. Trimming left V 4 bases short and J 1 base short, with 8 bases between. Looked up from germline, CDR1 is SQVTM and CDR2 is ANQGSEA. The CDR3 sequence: CSVVWGSYEQYF. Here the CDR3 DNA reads TGCAGCGTTGTGTGGGGTTCCTACGAGCAGTACTTC.

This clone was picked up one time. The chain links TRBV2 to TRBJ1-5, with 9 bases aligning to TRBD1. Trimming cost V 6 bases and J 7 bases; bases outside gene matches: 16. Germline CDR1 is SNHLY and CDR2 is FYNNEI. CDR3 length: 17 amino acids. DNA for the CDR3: TGTGCCAGCAGAAAGTCCGGTATGGGACAGGGACCCCAGCCCCAGCATTTT. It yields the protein CASRKSGMGQGPQPQHF.

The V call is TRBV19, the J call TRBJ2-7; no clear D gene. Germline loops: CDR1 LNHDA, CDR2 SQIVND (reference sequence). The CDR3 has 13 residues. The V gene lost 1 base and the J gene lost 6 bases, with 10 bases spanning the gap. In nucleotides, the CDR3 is TGTGCCAGTAGTATAGTGGCCACCCGCGAGCAGTACTTC. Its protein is CASSIVATREQYF.

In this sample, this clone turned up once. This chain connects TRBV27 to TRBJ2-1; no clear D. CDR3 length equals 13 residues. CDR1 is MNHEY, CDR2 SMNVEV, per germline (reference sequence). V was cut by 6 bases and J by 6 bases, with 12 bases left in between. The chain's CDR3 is CASSALGSNEQFF. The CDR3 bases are TGTGCCAGCAGCGCTCTAGGGTCCAATGAGCAGTTCTTC.

CDR3 residues: CAISELHRGPTNEKLFF. The CDR3 DNA reads as TGTGCCATCAGTGAGTTGCACAGGGGGCCAACTAATGAAAAACTGTTTTTT. V is TRBV10-3 and J is TRBJ1-4; 9 positions agree with TRBD1. The V gene end was trimmed by 1 base and the J gene end by 0 bases; junction bases not matched to a gene: 3. The CDR3 has 17 amino acids. Germline CDR1 ENHRY, CDR2 SYGVKD.

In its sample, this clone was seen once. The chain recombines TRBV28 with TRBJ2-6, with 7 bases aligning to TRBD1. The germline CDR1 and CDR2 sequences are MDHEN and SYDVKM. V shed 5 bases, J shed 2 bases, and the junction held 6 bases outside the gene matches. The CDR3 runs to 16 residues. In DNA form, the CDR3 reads TGTGCCAGCAGTCCGCTTCAGGGGGCTGGGGCCAACGTCCTGACTTTC. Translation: CASSPLQGAGANVLTF.

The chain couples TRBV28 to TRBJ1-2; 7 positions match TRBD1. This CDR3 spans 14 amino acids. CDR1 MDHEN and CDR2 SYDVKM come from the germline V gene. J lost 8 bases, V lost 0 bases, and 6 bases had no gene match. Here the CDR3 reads CASSLWAGGDGYTF. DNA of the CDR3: TGTGCCAGCAGTTTATGGGCAGGGGGGGACGGCTACACCTTC.

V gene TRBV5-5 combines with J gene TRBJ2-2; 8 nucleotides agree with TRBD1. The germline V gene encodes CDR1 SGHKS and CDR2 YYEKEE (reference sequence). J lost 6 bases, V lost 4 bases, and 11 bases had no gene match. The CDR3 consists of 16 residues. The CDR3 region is CASSGGGTGIPGELFF. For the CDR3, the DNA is TGTGCCAGCAGCGGCGGCGGGACAGGTATACCCGGGGAGCTGTTTTTT. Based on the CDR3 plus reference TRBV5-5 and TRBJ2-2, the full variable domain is DAGVTQSPTHLIKTRGQQVTLRCSPISGHKSVSWYQQVLGQGPQFIFQYYEKEERGRGNFPDRFSARQFPNYSSELNVNALLLGDSALYLCASSGGGTGIPGELFFGEGSRLTVL.

CDR3 in DNA: TGTGCCAGCAGCTGGACAGGGAGCGGCAATCAGCCCCAGCATTTT. This gives the protein CASSWTGSGNQPQHF. The rearrangement links TRBV5-4 to TRBJ1-5; 8 bases align to TRBD1. V gave up 3 bases and J gave up 2 bases; unmatched junction bases: 4. The CDR3 consists of 15 residues. In germline, CDR1 is SGHNT, CDR2 YYREEE (reference sequence).

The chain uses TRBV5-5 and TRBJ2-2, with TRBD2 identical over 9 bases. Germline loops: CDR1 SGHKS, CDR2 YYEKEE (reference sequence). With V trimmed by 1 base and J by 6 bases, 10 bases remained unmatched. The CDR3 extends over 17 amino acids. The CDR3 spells CASSLPSGVWNAGELFF. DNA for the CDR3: TGTGCCAGCAGCTTGCCTAGCGGGGTATGGAATGCCGGGGAGCTGTTTTTT.

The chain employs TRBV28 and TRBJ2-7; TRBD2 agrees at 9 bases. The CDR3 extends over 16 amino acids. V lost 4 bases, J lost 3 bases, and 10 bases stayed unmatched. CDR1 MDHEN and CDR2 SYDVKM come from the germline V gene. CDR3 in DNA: TGTGCCAGCAGTTATGAAAGCGGGAGGTTTGGCTACGAGCAGTACTTC. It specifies CASSYESGRFGYEQYF. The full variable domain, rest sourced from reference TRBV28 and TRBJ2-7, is DVKVTQSSRYLVKRTGEKVFLECVQDMDHENMFWYRQDPGLGLRLIYFSYDVKMKEKGDIPEGYSVSREKKERFSLILESASTNQTSMYLCASSYESGRFGYEQYFGPGTRLTVT.

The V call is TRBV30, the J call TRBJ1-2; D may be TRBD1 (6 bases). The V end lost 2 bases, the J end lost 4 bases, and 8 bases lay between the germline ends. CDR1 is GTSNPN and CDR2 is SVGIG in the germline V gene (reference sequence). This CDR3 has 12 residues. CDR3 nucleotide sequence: TGTGCCTGGAGTCACAGGGTCTATGGCTACACCTTC. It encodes CAWSHRVYGYTF.

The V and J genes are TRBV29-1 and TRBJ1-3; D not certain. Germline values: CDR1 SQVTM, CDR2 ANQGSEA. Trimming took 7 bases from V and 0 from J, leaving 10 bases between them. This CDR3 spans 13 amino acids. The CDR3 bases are TGCAGCGCTCTAAGCGGCTCTGGAAACACCATATATTTT. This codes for CSALSGSGNTIYF. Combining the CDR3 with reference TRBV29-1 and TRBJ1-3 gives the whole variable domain SAVISQKPSRDICQRGTSLTIQCQVDSQVTMMFWYRQQPGQSLTLIATANQGSEATYESGFVIDKFPISRPNLTFSTLTVSNMSPEDSSIYLCSALSGSGNTIYFGEGSWLTVV.

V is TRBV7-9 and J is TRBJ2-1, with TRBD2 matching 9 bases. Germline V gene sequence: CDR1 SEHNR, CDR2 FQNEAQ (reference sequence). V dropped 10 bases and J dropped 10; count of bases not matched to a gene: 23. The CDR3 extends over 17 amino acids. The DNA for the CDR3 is TGTGCCAAAACGAGCGTAGCGGGAGTTACAATGAGCTCGGAGCAGTTCTTC. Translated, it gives CAKTSVAGVTMSSEQFF.

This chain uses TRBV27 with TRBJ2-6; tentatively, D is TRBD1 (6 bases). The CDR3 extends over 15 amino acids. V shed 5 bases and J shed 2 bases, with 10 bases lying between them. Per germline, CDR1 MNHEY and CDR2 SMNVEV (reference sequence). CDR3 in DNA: TGTGCCAGCAGTCCTCGGGACACTGGGGCCAACGTCCTGACTTTC. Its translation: CASSPRDTGANVLTF.

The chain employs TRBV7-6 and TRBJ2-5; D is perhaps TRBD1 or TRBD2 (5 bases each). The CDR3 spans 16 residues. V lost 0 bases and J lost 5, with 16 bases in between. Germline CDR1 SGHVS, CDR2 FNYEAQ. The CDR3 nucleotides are TGTGCCAGCAGCTTAGCAGGGACGATTTCCTTGGAGACCCAGTACTTC. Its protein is CASSLAGTISLETQYF.

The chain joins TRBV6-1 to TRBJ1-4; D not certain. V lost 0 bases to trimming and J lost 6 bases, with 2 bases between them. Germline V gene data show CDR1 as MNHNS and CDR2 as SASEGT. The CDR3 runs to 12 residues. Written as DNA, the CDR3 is TGTGCCAGCAGTGAAGCCCATGAAAAACTGTTTTTT. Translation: CASSEAHEKLFF.

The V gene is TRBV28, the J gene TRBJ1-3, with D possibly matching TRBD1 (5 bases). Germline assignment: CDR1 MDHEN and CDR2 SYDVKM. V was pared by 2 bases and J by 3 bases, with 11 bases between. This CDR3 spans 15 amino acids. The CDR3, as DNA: TGTGCCAGCAGTTTACCGGGGCAATTTGGAAACACCATATATTTT. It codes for CASSLPGQFGNTIYF.

This CDR3 reads CASSSQRTSGRPQYF. The CDR3 bases are TGTGCCAGCAGTTCCCAGAGGACTAGCGGGAGACCGCAGTATTTT. The V and J genes are TRBV27 and TRBJ2-3; 13 bases line up with TRBD2. The germline CDR1 and CDR2 sequences are MNHEY and SMNVEV (reference sequence). V lost 4 bases and J lost 10; bases outside the gene matches: 8. The CDR3 spans 15 residues.